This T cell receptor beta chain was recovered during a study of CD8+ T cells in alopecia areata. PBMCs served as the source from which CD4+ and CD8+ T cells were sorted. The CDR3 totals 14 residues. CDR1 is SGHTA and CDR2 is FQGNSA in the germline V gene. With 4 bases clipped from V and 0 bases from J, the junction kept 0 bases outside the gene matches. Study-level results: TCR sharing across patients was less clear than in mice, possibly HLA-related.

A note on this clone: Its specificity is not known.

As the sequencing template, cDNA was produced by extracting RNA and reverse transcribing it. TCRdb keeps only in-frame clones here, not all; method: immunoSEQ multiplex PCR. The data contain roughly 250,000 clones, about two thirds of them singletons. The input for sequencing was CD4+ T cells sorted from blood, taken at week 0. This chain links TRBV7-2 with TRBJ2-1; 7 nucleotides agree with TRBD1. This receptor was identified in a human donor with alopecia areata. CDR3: CASSWDSSYNEQFF. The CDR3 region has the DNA TGTGCCAGCAGCTGGGACAGCTCCTACAATGAGCAGTTCTTC.